This TCR beta chain was found in a study of cytomegalovirus exposure and HLA in healthy donors. CDR1 and CDR2 (germline): SGHDT, YYEEEE. The CDR3 spans 15 residues. After removal of 0 bases from V and 2 bases from J, the junction contained 4 bases not matched to a gene. With respect to this clone: Its antigen remains unidentified.

The PCR ran on 60 Vbeta and 13 Jbeta primers. TCRdb's copy holds only in-frame clones and misses some; the assay was immunoSEQ multiplex PCR. In the table there are 170,000 or so clones, around 80% of which are singletons. Study-level results: Confirmation was obtained in vitro that a few CMV-associated chains are specific for CMV antigens. The investigators catalogued about 170 TCR beta chains as cytomegalovirus-associated.

The sequenced sample was PBMCs. V usage is TRBV5-6 and J usage is TRBJ2-7; TRBD1 matches at 8 bases. The origin of this receptor is a male donor in good health and CMV-seropositive. CDR3 in amino acids: CASSLDGTGTYEQYF. In nucleotides, the CDR3 is TGTGCCAGCAGCTTGGATGGGACAGGCACCTACGAGCAGTACTTC.